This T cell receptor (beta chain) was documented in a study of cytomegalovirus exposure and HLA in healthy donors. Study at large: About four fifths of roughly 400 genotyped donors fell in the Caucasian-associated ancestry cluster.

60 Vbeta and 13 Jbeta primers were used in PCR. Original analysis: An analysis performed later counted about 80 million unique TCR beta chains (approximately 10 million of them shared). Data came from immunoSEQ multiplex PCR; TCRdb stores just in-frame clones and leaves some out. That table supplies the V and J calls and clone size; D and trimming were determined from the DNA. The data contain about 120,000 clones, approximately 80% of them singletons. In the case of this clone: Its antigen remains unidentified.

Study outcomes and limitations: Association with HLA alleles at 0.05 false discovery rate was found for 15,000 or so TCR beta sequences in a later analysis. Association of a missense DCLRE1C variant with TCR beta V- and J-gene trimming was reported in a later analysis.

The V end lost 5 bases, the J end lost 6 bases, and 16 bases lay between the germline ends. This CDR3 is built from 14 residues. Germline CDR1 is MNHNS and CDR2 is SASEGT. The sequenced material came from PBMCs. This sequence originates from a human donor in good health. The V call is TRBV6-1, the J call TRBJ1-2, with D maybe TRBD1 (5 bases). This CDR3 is CASSYGRVGDGYTF. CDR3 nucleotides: TGTGCCAGCAGTTATGGCAGGGTTGGCGATGGCTACACCTTC.